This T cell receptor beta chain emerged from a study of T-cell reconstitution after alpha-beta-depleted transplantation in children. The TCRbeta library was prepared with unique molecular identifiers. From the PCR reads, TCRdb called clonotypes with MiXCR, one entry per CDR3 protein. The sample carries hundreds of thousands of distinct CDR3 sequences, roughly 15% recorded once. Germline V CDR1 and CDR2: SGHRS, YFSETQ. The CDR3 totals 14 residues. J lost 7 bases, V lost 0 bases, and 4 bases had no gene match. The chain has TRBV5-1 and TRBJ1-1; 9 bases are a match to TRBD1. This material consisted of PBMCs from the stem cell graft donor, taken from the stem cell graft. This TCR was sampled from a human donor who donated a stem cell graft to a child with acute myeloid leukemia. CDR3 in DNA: TGCGCCAGCAGCTTGGGGACAGGGGACGGTGAAGCTTTCTTT. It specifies CASSLGTGDGEAFF.